These 8 T cell receptor beta chains share one sample of origin, sequenced in a study of glioma-infiltrating T cells. Using RNA template, CDR3s of TCR alpha and beta were amplified with iRepertoire arm-PCR. TCRdb re-analysed the multiplex PCR reads in MiXCR, keeping a single row per CDR3 protein. The repertoire holds approximately 400,000 distinct CDR3 sequences, more than 35% seen once, with 12% in the top ten. The sequencing sample was made of glioma tissue, nonneoplastic brain tissue, or PBMCs (not recorded which). These TCRs come from a human donor with low-grade glioma or glioblastoma, undergoing nonglioma brain surgery, or in good health (not recorded which).

This clonotype occurred a few times. The chain joins TRBV7-3 to TRBJ2-1, with 10 bases identical to TRBD2. CDR3 length: 14 residues. Germline V CDR1 and CDR2: SGHTA, FQGTGA. The junction had 3 bases not matched to a gene; V was cut back by 2 bases and J by 8 bases. The chain's CDR3 is CASSLVAGGDEQFF. The CDR3 nucleotides are TGTGCCAGCAGCTTAGTAGCGGGAGGCGATGAGCAGTTCTTC.

Comments on this clonotype: Given a much more abundant clone one base away, this may be a read error. This CDR3 is missing its conserved last phenylalanine or tryptophan, likely due to a read error. The chain recombines TRBV6-2 or TRBV6-3 with TRBJ2-3, with D tentatively TRBD1 (6 bases). V lost 2 bases and J 4 bases, leaving 13 bases between the germline ends. Germline lookup yields CDR1 MNHEY and CDR2 SVGEGT. The CDR3 is 15 amino acids. The CDR3 is CASSYGRGDADTQYL. The CDR3, as DNA: TGTGCCAGCAGTTACGGCAGGGGAGATGCAGATACGCAGTATCTT.

This clonotype was found a few times. The chain links TRBV4-2 to TRBJ1-1; unclear D gene. Germline-derived CDR1 and CDR2 are LGHNA and YNFKEQ. The CDR3 is 15 amino acids. Between the trimmed V and J ends, which lost 0 bases and 3 bases, there was a span of 11 bases. CDR3: CASSQEDGGHTEAFF. The CDR3, as DNA: TGTGCCAGCAGCCAAGAAGACGGAGGGCACACTGAAGCTTTCTTT.

There are a few counts of this clonotype. The genes are TRBV7-2 and TRBJ2-1, with D possibly TRBD1 on 5 matching bases. Germline V gene sequence: CDR1 SGHTA, CDR2 FQGNSA. V gave up 5 bases and J gave up 0 bases, with 8 bases separating them. This CDR3 has 14 amino acids. The CDR3 is CASSPQGSYNEQFF. The CDR3 nucleotides are TGTGCCAGCAGCCCGCAGGGCTCCTACAATGAGCAGTTCTTC.

About this clonotype: This may be a read error: a much more frequent sequence differs by one nucleotide. The J gene is TRBJ2-3, the V gene TRBV6-2 or TRBV6-3, with TRBD2 matching over 8 bases. The V gene end was trimmed by 6 bases and the J gene end by 2 bases; junction bases not matched to a gene: 10. This CDR3 region has 16 residues. Germline V gene sequence: CDR1 MNHEY, CDR2 SVGEGT. The CDR3 sequence is CASSARVAGYTDTQYF. The CDR3 DNA is TGTGCCAGCAGCGCCAGAGTAGCGGGATACACAGATACGCAGTATTTT.

In regard to this clonotype: A much larger clone lies a single base off, so this may be a read error. The rearrangement joins TRBV20-1 to TRBJ2-1; unclear D gene. Germline V gene sequence: CDR1 DFQATT, CDR2 SNEGSKA (reference sequence). The CDR3 length is 12 residues. This CDR3 is CSAKPGVNKQFF. The DNA of the CDR3 is TGCAGTGCTAAGCCTGGAGTCAATAAGCAGTTCTTC.

The sample holds one count of this clonotype. This sequence may be a read error, since a much larger clone differs from it by one base. This chain joins TRBV4-2 and TRBJ2-1; D gene unclear. The CDR3 loop spans 13 amino acids. Germline CDR1 and CDR2: LGHNA and YNFKEQ. The CDR3 nucleotides read TGTGCCAGCAGCCCGCATCCGTACATTGAGCAGTTCTTC. Translation gives CASSPHPYIEQFF.

The V and J genes are TRBV24-1 and TRBJ2-3; the D call may be TRBD1 or TRBD2 (6 bases each). This CDR3 region has 13 residues. Trimming left V 7 bases short and J 1 base short, with 8 bases between. Germline CDR1 reads KGHDR; CDR2 reads SFDVKD. The CDR3 sequence: CATREGGTDTQYF. The CDR3 DNA is TGTGCCACCAGGGAGGGGGGCACAGATACGCAGTATTTT.